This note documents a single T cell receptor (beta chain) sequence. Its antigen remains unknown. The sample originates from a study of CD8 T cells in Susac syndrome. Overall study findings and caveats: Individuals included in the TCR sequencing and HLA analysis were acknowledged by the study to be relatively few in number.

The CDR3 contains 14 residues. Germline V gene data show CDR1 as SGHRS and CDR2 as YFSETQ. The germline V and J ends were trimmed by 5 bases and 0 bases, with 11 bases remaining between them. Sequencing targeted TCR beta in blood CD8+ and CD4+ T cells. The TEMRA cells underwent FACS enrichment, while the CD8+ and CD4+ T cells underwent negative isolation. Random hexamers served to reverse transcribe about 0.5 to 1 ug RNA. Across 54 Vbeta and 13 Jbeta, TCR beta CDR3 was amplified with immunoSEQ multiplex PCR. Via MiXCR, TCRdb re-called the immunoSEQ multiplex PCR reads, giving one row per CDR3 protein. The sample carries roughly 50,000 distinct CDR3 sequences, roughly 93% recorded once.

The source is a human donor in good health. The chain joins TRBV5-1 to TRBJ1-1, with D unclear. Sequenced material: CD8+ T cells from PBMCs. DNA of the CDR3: TGCGCCAGCAGAGCTCTAGGGTTGAACACTGAAGCTTTCTTT. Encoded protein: CASRALGLNTEAFF. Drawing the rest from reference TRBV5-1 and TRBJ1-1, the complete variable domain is KAGVTQTPRYLIKTRGQQVTLSCSPISGHRSVSWYQQTPGQGLQFLFEYFSETQRNKGNFPGRFSGRQFSNSRSEMNVSTLELGDSALYLCASRALGLNTEAFFGQGTRLTVV.